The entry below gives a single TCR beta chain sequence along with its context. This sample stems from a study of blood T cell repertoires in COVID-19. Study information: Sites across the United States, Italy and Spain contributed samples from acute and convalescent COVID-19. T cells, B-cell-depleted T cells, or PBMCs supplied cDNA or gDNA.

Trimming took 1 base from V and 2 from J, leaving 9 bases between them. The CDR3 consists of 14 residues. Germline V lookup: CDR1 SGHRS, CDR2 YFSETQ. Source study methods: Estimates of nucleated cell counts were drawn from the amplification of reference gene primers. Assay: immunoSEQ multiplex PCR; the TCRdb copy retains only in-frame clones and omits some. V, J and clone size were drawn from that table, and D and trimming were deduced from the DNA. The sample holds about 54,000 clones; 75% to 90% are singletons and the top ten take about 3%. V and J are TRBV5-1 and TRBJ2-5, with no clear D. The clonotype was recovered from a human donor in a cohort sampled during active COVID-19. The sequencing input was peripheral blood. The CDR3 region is CASSLYTTQETQYF. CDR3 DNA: TGCGCCAGCAGCTTGTACACGACACAAGAGACCCAGTACTTC. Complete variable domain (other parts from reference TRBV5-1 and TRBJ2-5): KAGVTQTPRYLIKTRGQQVTLSCSPISGHRSVSWYQQTPGQGLQFLFEYFSETQRNKGNFPGRFSGRQFSNSRSEMNVSTLELGDSALYLCASSLYTTQETQYFGPGTRLLVL.